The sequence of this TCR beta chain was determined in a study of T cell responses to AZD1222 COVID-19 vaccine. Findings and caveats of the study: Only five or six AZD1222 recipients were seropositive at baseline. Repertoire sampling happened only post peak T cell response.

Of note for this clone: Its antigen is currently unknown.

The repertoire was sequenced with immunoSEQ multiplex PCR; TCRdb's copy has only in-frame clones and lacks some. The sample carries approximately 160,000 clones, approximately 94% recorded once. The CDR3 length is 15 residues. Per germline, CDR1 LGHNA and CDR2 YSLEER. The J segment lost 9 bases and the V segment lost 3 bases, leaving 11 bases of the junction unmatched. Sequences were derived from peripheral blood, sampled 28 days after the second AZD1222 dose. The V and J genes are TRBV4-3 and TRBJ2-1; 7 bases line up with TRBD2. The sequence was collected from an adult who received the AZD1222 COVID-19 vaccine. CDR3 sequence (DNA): TGCGCCAGCAGCCAGGCGGCGGGAGCGGCCTTTGAGCAGTTCTTC. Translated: CASSQAAGAAFEQFF.